This TCR beta chain was captured in a study of blood T cell repertoires in COVID-19. Only in-frame clones appear in the TCRdb table, and some are missing; sequencing was by immunoSEQ multiplex PCR. The sample carries 200,000 to 250,000 clones, around nine tenths recorded once. The source is a woman aged 25 to 39 who had been exposed to COVID-19. The sequenced material came from PBMCs or T cells enriched from blood (not recorded which).

CDR3 loop: CASSVRRDSPLHF. In nucleotides, the CDR3 is TGTGCCAGCAGTGTAAGGAGGGATTCACCCCTCCACTTT. V gene TRBV25-1 combines with J gene TRBJ1-6; D is uncertain. Germline CDR1 MGHDK, CDR2 SYGVNS. Trimming left V 4 bases short and J 8 bases short, with 9 bases between. The CDR3 is 13 residues long.